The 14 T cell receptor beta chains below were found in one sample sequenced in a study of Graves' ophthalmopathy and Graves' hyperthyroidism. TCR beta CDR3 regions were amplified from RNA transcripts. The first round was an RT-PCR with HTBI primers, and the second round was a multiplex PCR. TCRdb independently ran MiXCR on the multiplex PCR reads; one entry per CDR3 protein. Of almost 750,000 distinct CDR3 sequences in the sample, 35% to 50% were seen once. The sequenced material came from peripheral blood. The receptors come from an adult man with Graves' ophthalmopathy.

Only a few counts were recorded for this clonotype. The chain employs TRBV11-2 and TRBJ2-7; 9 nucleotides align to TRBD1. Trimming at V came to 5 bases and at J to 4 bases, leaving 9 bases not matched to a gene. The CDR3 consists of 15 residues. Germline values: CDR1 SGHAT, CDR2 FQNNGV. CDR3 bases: TGTGCCAGCAGCCGCGCCAGGGACAGGGCTTACGAGCAGTACTTC. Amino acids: CASSRARDRAYEQYF.

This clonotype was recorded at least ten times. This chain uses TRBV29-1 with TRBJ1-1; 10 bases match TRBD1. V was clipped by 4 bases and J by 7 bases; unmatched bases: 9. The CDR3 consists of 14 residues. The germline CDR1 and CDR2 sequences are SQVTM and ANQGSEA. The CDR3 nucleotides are TGCAGCGTTGGCGGACAGGGGGTGGCGAGTGAAGCTTTCTTT. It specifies CSVGGQGVASEAFF.

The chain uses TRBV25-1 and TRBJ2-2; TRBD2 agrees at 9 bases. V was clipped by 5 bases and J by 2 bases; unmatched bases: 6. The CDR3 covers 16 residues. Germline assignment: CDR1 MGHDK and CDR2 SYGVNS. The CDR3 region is CASSFGLAGNTGELFF. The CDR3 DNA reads TGTGCCAGCAGTTTTGGGCTAGCGGGAAACACCGGGGAGCTGTTTTTT.

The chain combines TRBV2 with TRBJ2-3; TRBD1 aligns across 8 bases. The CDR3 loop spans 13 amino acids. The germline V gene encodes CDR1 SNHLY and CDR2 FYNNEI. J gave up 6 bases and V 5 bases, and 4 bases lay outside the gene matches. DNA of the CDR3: TGTGCCAGCAGTTGGCAGGGGGCGGATACGCAGTATTTT. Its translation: CASSWQGADTQYF.

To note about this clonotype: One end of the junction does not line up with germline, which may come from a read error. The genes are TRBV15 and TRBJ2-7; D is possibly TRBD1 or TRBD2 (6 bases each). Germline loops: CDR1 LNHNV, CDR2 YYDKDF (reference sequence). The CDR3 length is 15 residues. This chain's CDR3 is CATRRDFWGAYEQYF. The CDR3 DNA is TGTGCCACCCGCAGGGATTTTTGGGGGGCTTACGAGCAGTACTTC.

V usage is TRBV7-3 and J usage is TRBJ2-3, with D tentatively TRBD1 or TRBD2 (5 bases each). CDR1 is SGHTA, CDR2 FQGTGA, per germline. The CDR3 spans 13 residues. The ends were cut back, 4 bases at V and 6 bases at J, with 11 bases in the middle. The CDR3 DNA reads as TGTGCCAGCAGCTACGGGGCTAGCGATACGCAGTATTTT. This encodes CASSYGASDTQYF.

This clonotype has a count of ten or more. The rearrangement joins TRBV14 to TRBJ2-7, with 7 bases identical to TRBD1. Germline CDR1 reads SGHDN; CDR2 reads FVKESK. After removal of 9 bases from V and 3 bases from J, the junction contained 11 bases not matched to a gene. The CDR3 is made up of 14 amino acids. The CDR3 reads CASPTATGDYEQYF. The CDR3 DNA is TGTGCCAGTCCTACCGCTACAGGGGACTACGAGCAGTACTTC.

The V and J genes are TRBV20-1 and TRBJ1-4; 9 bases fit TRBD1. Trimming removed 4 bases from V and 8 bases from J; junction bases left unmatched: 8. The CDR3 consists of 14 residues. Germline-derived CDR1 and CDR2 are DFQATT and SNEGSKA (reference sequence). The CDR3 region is CSATRTGAMEKLFF. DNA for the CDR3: TGCAGTGCTACGCGGACAGGGGCTATGGAAAAACTGTTTTTT.

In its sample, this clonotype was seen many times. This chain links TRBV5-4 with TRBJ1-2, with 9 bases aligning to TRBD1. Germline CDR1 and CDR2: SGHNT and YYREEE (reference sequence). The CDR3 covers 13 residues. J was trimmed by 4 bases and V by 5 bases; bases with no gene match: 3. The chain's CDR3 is CASRPTGGYGYTF. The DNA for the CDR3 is TGTGCCAGCAGACCGACAGGGGGCTATGGCTACACCTTC. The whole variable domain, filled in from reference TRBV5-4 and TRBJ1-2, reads ETGVTQSPTHLIKTRGQQVTLRCSSQSGHNTVSWYQQALGQGPQFIFQYYREEENGRGNFPPRFSGLQFPNYSSELNVNALELDDSALYLCASRPTGGYGYTFGSGTRLTVV.

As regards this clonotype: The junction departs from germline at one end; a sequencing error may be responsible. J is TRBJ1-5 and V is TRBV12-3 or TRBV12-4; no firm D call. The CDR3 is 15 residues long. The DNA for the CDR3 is TGTGCCAGCAGTTTGGGAAAGCCTAGCAATCAGTCCCAGCATTTT. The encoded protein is CASSLGKPSNQSQHF.

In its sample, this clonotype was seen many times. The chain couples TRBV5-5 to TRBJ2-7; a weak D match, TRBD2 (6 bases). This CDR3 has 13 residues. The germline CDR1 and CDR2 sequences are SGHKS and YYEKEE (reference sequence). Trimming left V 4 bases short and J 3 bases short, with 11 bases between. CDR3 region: CASSGGAGYEQYF. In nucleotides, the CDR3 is TGTGCCAGCAGCGGCGGGGCCGGCTACGAGCAGTACTTC.

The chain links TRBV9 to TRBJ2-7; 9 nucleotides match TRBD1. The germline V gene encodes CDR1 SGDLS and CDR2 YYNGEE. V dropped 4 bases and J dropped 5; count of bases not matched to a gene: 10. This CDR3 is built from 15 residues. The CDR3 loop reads CASSPSRTGVHEQYF. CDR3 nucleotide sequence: TGTGCCAGCAGCCCTTCTCGGACAGGGGTTCACGAGCAGTACTTC.

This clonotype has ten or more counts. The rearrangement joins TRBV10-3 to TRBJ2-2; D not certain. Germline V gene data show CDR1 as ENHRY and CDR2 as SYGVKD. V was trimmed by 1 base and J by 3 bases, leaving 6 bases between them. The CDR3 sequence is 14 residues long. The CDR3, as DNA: TGTGCCATCAGTGAGTTTGTGGACACCGGGGAGCTGTTTTTT. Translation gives CAISEFVDTGELFF.

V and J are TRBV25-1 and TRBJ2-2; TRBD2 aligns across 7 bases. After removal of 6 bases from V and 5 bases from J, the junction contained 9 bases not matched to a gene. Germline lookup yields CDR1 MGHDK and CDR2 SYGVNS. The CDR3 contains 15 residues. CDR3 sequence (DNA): TGTGCCAGCAGCCAAGCGGGATTGGTGACCGGGGAGCTGTTTTTT. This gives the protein CASSQAGLVTGELFF.